The T cell receptor beta chain under discussion was sequenced for a study of CD8 T cells in ankylosing spondylitis. TCRdb analysed the 5' RACE reads with MiXCR anew, one entry per CDR3 protein. The data hold roughly 490,000 distinct CDR3 sequences, with over 4% observed a single time. V lost 2 bases and J 7 bases, leaving 9 bases between the germline ends. From germline, CDR1 is SGHTA and CDR2 FQGNSA. This CDR3 has 13 amino acids. This clonotype was found many times. The antigen is unknown. Regarding the study as a whole: The study identified a TCR beta motif of under ten highly homologous variants that appeared characteristic of ankylosing spondylitis blood.

The V and J genes are TRBV7-2 and TRBJ1-5, with D unresolved. The clonotype comes from a male donor with ankylosing spondylitis. Sequencing input: blood, either unsorted or a sorted T cell fraction (not recorded which). CDR3 residues: CASSLRSDQPQHF. The CDR3 DNA sequence: TGTGCCAGCAGCTTACGGTCAGACCAGCCCCAGCATTTT.